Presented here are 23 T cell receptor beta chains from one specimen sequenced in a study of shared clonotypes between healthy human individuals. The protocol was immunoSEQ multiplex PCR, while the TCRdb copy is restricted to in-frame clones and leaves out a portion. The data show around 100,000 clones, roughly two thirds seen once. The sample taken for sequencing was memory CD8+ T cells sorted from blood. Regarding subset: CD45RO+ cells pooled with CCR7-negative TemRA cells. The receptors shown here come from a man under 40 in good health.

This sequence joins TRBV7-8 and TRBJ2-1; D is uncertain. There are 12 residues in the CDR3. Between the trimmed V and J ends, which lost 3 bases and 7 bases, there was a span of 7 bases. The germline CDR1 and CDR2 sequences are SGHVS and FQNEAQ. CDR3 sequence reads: CASSLGRNEQFF. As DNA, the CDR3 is TGTGCCAGCAGCTTGGGTCGGAATGAGCAGTTCTTC.

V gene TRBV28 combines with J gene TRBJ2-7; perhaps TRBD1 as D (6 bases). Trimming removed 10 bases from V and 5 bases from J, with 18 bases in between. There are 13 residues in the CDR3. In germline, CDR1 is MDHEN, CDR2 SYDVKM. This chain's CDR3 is CAIGTGTPNEQYF. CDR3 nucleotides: TGTGCCATCGGTACCGGGACACCTAACGAGCAGTACTTC.

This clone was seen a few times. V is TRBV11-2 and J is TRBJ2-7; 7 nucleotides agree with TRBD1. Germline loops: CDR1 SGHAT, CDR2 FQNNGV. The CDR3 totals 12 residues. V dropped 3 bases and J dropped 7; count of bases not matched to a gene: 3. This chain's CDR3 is CASSFGQAEQYF. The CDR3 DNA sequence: TGTGCCAGCAGCTTCGGACAGGCTGAGCAGTACTTC.

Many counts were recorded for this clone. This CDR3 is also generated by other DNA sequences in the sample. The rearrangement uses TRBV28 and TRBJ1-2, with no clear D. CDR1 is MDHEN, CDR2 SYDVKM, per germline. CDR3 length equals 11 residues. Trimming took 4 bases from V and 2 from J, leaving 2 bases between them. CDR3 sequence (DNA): TGTGCCAGCAGTTACAACTATGGCTACACCTTC. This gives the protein CASSYNYGYTF.

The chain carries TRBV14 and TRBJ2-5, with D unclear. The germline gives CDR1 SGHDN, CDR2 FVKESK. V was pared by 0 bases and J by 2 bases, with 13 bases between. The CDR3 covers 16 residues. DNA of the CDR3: TGTGCCAGCAGCCAAGATAGGCATTTTAGTCAAGAGACCCAGTACTTC. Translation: CASSQDRHFSQETQYF. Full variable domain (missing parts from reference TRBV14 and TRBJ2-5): EAGVTQFPSHSVIEKGQTVTLRCDPISGHDNLYWYRRVMGKEIKFLLHFVKESKQDESGMPNNRFLAERTGGTYSTLKVQPAELEDSGVYFCASSQDRHFSQETQYFGPGTRLLVL.

The DNA of the CDR3 is TGCAGTGCCTTGGCTTACACTGAAGCTTTCTTT. This translates into CSALAYTEAFF. The rearrangement uses TRBV20-1 and TRBJ1-1, with D hard to call. Germline V gene data show CDR1 as DFQATT and CDR2 as SNEGSKA (reference sequence). V lost 6 bases to trimming and J lost 3 bases, with 8 bases between them. This CDR3 is built from 11 residues.

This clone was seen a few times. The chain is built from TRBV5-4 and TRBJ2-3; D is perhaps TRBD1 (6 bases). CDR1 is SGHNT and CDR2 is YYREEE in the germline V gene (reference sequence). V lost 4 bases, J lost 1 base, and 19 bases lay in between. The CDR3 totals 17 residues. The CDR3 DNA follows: TGTGCCAGCAGCCATGATCTTGACAGGTTGGGCACAGATACGCAGTATTTT. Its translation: CASSHDLDRLGTDTQYF.

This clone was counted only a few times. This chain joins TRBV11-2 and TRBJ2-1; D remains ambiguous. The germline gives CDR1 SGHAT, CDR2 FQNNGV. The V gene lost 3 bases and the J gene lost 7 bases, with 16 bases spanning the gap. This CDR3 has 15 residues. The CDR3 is CASSFHHRAPNEQFF. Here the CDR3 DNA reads TGTGCCAGCAGCTTCCATCACCGGGCCCCTAATGAGCAGTTCTTC.

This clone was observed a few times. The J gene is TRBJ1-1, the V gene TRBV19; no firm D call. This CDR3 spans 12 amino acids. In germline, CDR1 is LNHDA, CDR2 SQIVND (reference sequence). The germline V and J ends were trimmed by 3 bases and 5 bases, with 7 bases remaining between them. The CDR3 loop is CASSMWGTEAFF. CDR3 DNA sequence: TGTGCCAGTAGTATGTGGGGTACTGAAGCTTTCTTT.

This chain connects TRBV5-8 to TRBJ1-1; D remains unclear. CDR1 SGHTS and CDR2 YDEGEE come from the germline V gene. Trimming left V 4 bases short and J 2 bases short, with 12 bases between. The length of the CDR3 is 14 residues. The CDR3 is CASSQLRENTEAFF. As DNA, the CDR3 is TGTGCCAGCAGCCAGCTCCGAGAAAACACTGAAGCTTTCTTT.

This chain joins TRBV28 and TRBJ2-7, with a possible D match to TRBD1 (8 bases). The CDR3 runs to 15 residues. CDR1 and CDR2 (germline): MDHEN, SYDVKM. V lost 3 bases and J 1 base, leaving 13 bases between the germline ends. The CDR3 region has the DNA TGTGCCAGCAGTTTTTTACAGGGGGGGTCCTACGAGCAGTACTTC. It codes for CASSFLQGGSYEQYF.

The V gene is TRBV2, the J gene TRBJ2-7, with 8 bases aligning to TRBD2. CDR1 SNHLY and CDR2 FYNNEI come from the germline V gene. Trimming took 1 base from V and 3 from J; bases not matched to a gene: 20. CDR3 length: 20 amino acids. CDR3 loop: CASSEESGSERSSNHYEQYF. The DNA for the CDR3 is TGTGCCAGCAGTGAAGAGAGCGGGAGCGAAAGAAGTTCAAATCACTACGAGCAGTACTTC.

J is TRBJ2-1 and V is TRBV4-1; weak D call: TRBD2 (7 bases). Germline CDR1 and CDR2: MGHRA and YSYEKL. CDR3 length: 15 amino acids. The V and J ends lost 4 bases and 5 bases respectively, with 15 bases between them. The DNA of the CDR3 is TGCGCCAGCAGCCTGGGGGCGGGAGTGAACAATGAGCAGTTCTTC. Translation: CASSLGAGVNNEQFF.

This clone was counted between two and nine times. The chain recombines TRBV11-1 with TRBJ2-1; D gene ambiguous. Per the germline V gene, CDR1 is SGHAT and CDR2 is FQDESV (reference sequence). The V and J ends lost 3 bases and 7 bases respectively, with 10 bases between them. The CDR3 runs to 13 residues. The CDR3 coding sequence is TGTGCCAGCAGCTTCCCGGGCCTTAATGAGCAGTTCTTC. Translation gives CASSFPGLNEQFF.

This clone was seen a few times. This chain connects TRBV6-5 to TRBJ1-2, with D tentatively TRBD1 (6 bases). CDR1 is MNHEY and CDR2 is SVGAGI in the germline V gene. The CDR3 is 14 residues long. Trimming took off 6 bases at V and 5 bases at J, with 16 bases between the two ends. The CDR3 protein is CASSPIGGSYGYTF. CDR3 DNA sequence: TGTGCCAGCAGCCCCATCGGGGGCAGTTATGGCTACACCTTC.

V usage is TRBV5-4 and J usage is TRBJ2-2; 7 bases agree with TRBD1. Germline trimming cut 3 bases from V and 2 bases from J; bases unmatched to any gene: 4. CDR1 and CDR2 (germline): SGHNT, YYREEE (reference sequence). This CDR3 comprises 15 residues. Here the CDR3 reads CASSSRDSNTGELFF. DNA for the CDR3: TGTGCCAGCAGCTCCCGGGACAGTAACACCGGGGAGCTGTTTTTT.

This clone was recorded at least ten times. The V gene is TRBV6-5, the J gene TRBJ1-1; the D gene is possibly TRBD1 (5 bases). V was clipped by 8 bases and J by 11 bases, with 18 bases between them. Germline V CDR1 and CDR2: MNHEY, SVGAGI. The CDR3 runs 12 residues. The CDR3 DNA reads TGTGCCAGCGGGCCGACGGACCCAGGGGCTTTCTTT. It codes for CASGPTDPGAFF.

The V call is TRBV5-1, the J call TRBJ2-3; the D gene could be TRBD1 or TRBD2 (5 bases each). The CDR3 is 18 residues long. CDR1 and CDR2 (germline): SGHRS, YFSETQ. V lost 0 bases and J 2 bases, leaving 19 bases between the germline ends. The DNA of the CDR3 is TGCGCCAGCAGCTTGGACTTATTGAGGGGACCATTCACAGATACGCAGTATTTT. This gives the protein CASSLDLLRGPFTDTQYF.

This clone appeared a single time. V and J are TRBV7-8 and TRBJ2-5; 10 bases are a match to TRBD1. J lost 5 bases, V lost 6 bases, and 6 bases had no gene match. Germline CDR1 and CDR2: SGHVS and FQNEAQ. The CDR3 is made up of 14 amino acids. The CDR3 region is CASRRDRGWETQYF. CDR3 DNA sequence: TGTGCCAGCAGAAGGGACAGGGGATGGGAGACCCAGTACTTC. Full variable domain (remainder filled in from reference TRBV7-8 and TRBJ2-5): GAGVSQSPRYKVAKRGQDVALRCDPISGHVSLFWYQQALGQGPEFLTYFQNEAQLDKSGLPSDRFFAERPEGSVSTLKIQRTQQEDSAVYLCASRRDRGWETQYFGPGTRLLVL.

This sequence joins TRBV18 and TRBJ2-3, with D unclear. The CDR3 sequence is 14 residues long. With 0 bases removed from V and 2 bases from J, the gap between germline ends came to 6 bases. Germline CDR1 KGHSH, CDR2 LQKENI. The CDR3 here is CASSPPTNTDTQYF. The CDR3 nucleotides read TGTGCCAGCTCACCACCGACCAACACAGATACGCAGTATTTT.

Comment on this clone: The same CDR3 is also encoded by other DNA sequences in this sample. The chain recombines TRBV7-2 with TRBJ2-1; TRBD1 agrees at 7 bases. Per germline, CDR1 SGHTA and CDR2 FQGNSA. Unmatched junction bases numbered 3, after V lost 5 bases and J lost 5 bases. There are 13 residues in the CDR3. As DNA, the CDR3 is TGTGCCAGCAGCCTGGGACAGAACAATGAGCAGTTCTTC. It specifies CASSLGQNNEQFF.

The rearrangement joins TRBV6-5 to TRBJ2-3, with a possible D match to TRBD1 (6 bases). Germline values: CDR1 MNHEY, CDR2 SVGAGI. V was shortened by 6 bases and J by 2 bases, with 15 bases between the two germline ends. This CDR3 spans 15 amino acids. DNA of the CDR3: TGTGCCAGCAGCCGCACGGACAGCCACACAGATACGCAGTATTTT. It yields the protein CASSRTDSHTDTQYF.

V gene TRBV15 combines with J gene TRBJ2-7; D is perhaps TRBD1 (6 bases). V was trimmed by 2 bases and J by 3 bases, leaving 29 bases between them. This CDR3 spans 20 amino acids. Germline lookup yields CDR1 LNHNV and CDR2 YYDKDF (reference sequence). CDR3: CATSRSQGLSRGAYGYEQYF. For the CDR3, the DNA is TGTGCCACCAGCAGATCCCAAGGACTTTCCAGGGGAGCTTATGGCTACGAGCAGTACTTC.